Listed below are T cell receptor beta chains from one sample, sequenced in a study of blood T cell repertoires in COVID-19. Here immunoSEQ multiplex PCR was the method, and the copy in TCRdb shows in-frame clones only, minus some. The sample gives under 130,000 clones, roughly 80% of which show up once; 15% is in the top ten. The sample comprised peripheral blood. The receptor source for this set is an elderly woman with acute or convalescent COVID-19. The CDR3 runs from the conserved cysteine through the conserved F or W. Only part of the rows carry a size: once, few, many, or a class if the clone is expanded.

CASSPQGQGNTEAFF,-,TRBV5-1
CASSPTGINEKLFF,-,TRBV18
CASSPWGGQENEQFF,-,TRBV7-7
CARSTDVGSGGYSGANVLTF,-,TRBV5-3
CASSLGGTSSGANVLTF,-,TRBV5-1
CASSLVRLAGGHEQFF,-,TRBV7-8
CASSMVANYGYTF,-,TRBV27
CASSEGQGGDQPQHF,-,TRBV18
CASEITATGTNEQFF,-,TRBV2
CASSFQVNTEAFF,few,TRBV7-2
CATYRTGRHGYTF,-,TRBV6-5
CASSGTAALRGTGELFF,-,TRBV18
CASSRGGLAGANEQFF,-,TRBV5-1
CASSLSTTTDTQYF,-,TRBV5-4
CASSRRQGAPNSPLHF,-,TRBV7-9
CASSSTGGFVTEAFF,-,TRBV7-8